This T cell receptor beta chain was documented in a study of vaccination effects on CD4 cells after COVID-19. General observations from the study: In healthy vaccinees, only 1 of 255 vaccine-induced clones cross-reacted with common cold coronaviruses.

Sequencing used immunoSEQ multiplex PCR; TCRdb keeps in-frame clones, though not all of them. The sample lists tens of thousands of clones; roughly 80% were seen once. In the ViraFEST assay, antigen-specific CD4+ clonotypes were identified by expansion after peptide-pool stimulation. At the end of around 11 days of culture, CD4+ T cells were isolated. Participants were vaccinated with two doses of either the BNT162b2 or mRNA-1273 vaccine. No vaccinee had earlier SARS-CoV-2 infection, and nucleocapsid antibodies were negative. Wells of roughly 2 million PBMC each were grown with 7.5 to 10 IU/ml IL-2 and roughly 10 ug/ml peptides. Germline V gene sequence: CDR1 MDHEN, CDR2 SYDVKM. The J segment lost 6 bases and the V segment lost 4 bases, leaving 10 bases of the junction unmatched. The CDR3 consists of 16 residues. With regard to this clone: Its antigen is unidentified.

The V call is TRBV28, the J call TRBJ2-3; 10 positions match TRBD2. Specimen: CD4+ T cells from PBMCs cultured with HCoV-NL63 spike peptides, collected after COVID-19 vaccination. The sequence derives from a human donor who received a COVID-19 vaccine. The CDR3 DNA is TGTGCCAGCAGTTACGTCTCCGGAGCGGGAGGGGATACGCAGTATTTT. Residues: CASSYVSGAGGDTQYF.